The present T cell receptor (beta chain) was sequenced within a study of control samples from healthy donors and cancer patients. The data were produced by immunoSEQ multiplex PCR, yet TCRdb's version contains in-frame clones alone and is incomplete. The repertoire has about 110,000 clones, roughly 89% of them found once; the top ten carry approximately 15%. This receptor was identified in a woman between 50 and 59 years old in good health. The source material was blood.

The CDR3 DNA sequence: TGTGCCAGTACTCCAGGGGTTCATGGCTACACCTTC. Translation: CASTPGVHGYTF. The chain recombines TRBV19 with TRBJ1-2; TRBD1 might be the D (6 bases). This CDR3 contains 12 residues. Looked up from germline, CDR1 is LNHDA and CDR2 is SQIVND (reference sequence). V dropped 7 bases and J dropped 6 bases, with 12 bases sitting between them.